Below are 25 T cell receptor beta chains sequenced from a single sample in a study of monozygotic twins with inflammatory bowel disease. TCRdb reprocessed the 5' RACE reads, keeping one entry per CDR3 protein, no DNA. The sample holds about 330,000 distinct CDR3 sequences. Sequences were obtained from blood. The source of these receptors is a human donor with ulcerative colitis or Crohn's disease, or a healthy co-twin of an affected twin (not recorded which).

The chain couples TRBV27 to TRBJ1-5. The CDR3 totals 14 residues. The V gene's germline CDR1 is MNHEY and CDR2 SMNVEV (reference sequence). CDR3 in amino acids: CASSVLSSNQPQHF.

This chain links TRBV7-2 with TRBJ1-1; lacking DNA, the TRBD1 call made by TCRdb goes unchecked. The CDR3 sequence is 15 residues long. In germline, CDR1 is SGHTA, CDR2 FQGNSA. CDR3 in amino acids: CASSSPGRMNTEAFF.

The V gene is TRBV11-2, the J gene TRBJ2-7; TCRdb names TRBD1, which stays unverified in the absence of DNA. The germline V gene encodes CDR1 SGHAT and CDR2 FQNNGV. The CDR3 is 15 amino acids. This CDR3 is CASSLATGSSYEQYF.

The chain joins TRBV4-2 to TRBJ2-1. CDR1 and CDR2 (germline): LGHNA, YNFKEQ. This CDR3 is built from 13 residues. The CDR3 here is CASSLARNNEQFF.

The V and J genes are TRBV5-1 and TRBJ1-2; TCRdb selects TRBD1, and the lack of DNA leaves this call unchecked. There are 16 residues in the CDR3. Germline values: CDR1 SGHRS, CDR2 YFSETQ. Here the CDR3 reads CASSATWGLQGSGYTF.

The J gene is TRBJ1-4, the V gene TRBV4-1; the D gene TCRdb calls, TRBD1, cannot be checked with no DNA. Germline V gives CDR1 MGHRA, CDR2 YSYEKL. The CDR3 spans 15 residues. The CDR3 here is CASSQDQGGGEKLFF.

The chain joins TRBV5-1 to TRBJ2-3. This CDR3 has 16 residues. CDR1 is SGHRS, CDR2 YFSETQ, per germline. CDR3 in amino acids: CASSLDPAGGADTQYF. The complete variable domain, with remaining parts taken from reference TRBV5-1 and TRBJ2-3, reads KAGVTQTPRYLIKTRGQQVTLSCSPISGHRSVSWYQQTPGQGLQFLFEYFSETQRNKGNFPGRFSGRQFSNSRSEMNVSTLELGDSALYLCASSLDPAGGADTQYFGPGTRLTVL.

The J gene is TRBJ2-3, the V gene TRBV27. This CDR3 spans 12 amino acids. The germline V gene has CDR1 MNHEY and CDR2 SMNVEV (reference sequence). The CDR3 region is CASRGVGDTQYF.

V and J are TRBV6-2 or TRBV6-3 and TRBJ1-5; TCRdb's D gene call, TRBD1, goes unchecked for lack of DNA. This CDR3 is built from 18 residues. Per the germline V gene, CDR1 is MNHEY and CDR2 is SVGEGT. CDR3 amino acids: CASSPGTGMSVSNQPQHF.

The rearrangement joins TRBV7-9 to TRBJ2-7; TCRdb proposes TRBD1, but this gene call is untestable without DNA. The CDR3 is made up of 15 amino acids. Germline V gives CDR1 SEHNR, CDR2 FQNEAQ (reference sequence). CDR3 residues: CASSKGQGASYEQYF.

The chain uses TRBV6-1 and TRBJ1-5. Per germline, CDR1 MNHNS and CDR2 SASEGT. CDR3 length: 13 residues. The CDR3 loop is CASSEGGNQPQHF.

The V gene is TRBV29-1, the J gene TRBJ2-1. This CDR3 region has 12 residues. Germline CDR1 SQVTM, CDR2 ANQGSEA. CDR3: CSVVRGYNEQFF.

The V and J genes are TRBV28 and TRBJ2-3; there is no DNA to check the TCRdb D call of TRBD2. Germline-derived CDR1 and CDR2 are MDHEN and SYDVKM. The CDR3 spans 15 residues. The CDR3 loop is CASSLGARPTDTQYF.

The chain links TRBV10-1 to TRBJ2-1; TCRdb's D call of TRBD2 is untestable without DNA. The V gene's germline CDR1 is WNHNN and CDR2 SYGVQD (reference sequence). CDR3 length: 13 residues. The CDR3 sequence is CASSSGEYNEQFF.

CDR3 amino acids: CASSPQGIWTGELFF. The genes are TRBV27 and TRBJ2-2; TCRdb proposes TRBD1, but this gene call is untestable without DNA. The CDR3 extends over 15 amino acids. Germline CDR1 and CDR2: MNHEY and SMNVEV (reference sequence).

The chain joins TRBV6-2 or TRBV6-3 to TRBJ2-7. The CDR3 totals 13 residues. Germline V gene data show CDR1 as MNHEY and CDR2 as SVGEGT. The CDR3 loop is CASSYSVDYEQYF.

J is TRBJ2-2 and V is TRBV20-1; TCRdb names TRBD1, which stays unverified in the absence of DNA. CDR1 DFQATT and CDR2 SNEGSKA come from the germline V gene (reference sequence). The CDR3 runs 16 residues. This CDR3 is CSGRGGWTGETGELFF.

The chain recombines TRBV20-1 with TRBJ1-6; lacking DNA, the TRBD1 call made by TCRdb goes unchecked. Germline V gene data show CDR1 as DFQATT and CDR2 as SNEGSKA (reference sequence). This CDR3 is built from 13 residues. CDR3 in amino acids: CSATGNSNSPLHF.

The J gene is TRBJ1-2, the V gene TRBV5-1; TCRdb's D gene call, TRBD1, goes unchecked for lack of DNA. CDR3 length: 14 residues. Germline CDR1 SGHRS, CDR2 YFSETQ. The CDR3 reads CASTDSQPGRGYTF. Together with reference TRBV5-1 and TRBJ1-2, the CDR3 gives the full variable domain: KAGVTQTPRYLIKTRGQQVTLSCSPISGHRSVSWYQQTPGQGLQFLFEYFSETQRNKGNFPGRFSGRQFSNSRSEMNVSTLELGDSALYLCASTDSQPGRGYTFGSGTRLTVV.

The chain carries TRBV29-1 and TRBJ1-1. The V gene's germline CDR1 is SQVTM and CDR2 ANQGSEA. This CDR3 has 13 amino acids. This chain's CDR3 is CSVALTMNTEAFF. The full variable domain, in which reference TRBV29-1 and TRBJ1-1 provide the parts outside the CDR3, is SAVISQKPSRDICQRGTSLTIQCQVDSQVTMMFWYRQQPGQSLTLIATANQGSEATYESGFVIDKFPISRPNLTFSTLTVSNMSPEDSSIYLCSVALTMNTEAFFGQGTRLTVV.

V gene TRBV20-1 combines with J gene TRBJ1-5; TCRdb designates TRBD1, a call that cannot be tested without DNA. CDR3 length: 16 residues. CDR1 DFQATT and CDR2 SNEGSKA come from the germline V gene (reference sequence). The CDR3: CSATAGTGASYQPQHF.

CDR3 sequence: CASSQDGLPRDTQYF. V is TRBV4-1 and J is TRBJ2-3; TCRdb's D call, TRBD2, is unchecked because there is no DNA. Germline V gene data show CDR1 as MGHRA and CDR2 as YSYEKL. The CDR3 has 15 residues.

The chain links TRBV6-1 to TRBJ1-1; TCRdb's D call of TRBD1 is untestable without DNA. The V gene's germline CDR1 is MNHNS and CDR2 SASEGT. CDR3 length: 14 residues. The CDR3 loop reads CASSRGGPNTEAFF.

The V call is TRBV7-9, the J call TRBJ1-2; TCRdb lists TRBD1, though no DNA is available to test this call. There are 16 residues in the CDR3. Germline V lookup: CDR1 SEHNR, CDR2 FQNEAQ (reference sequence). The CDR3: CASSSTDLQGGYGYTF. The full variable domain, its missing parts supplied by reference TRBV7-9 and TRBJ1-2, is DTGVSQNPRHKITKRGQNVTFRCDPISEHNRLYWYRQTLGQGPEFLTYFQNEAQLEKSRLLSDRFSAERPKGSFSTLEIQRTEQGDSAMYLCASSSTDLQGGYGYTFGSGTRLTVV.

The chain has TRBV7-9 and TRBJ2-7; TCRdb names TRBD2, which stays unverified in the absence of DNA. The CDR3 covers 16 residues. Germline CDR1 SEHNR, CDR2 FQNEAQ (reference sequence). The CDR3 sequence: CASSLALGTQTYEQYF.